These 26 T cell receptor beta chains were all obtained from the same sample, sequenced in a study of cytomegalovirus exposure and HLA in healthy donors. Here immunoSEQ multiplex PCR was the method, and the copy in TCRdb shows in-frame clones only, minus some. The sample yields about 50,000 clones, roughly 93% seen once. The sequencing sample was made of PBMCs. These TCRs come from a man aged 18-30 years in good health and CMV-seronegative.

The chain carries TRBV5-1 and TRBJ2-7; D possibly corresponds to TRBD2 (7 bases). CDR1 is SGHRS and CDR2 is YFSETQ in the germline V gene. Trimming left V 5 bases short and J 5 bases short, with 17 bases between. The CDR3 spans 14 residues. DNA of the CDR3: TGCGCCAGCAGGGACCCATCCGGGGGGCACGAGCAGTACTTC. It translates to CASRDPSGGHEQYF.

V gene TRBV4-2 combines with J gene TRBJ2-1; TRBD1 aligns across 8 bases. The CDR3 loop spans 15 amino acids. Germline CDR1 LGHNA, CDR2 YNFKEQ. V gave up 4 bases and J gave up 1 base; unmatched junction bases: 3. The chain's CDR3 is CASSRDRMSYNEQFF. CDR3 bases: TGTGCCAGCAGCCGGGACAGGATGTCCTACAATGAGCAGTTCTTC.

This clone has only one observation. The CDR3 sequence is CASSLQSGSSKVQYF. Written as DNA, the CDR3 is TGTGCCAGCAGCTTACAAAGCGGGAGCTCTAAGGTGCAGTACTTC. J is TRBJ2-7 and V is TRBV13, with 8 bases matching TRBD2. V was pared by 2 bases and J by 9 bases, with 12 bases of the junction left unmatched. Germline V lookup: CDR1 PRHDT, CDR2 FYEKMQ (reference sequence). The CDR3 has 15 amino acids. Variable domain in full (rest from reference TRBV13 and TRBJ2-7): AAGVIQSPRHLIKEKRETATLKCYPIPRHDTVYWYQQGPGQDPQFLISFYEKMQSDKGSIPDRFSAQQFSDYHSELNMSSLELGDSALYFCASSLQSGSSKVQYFGPGTRLTVT.

V usage is TRBV5-1 and J usage is TRBJ2-7, with 12 bases matching TRBD1. The germline V gene has CDR1 SGHRS and CDR2 YFSETQ. V gave up 7 bases and J gave up 5 bases; unmatched junction bases: 13. The CDR3 consists of 16 residues. CDR3 nucleotide sequence: TGCGCCAGCGGGCTCCCGGGACAGGGGGCTTTGGACGAGCAGTACTTC. It yields the protein CASGLPGQGALDEQYF.

The chain recombines TRBV28 with TRBJ1-2, with D hard to call. This CDR3 spans 15 amino acids. Trimming stripped 5 bases from V and 3 bases from J, with 16 bases between. Germline loops: CDR1 MDHEN, CDR2 SYDVKM. In DNA form, the CDR3 reads TGTGCCAGCAGTCCCTTCTCCAACCGGGACTATGGCTACACCTTC. Protein: CASSPFSNRDYGYTF.

The chain couples TRBV18 to TRBJ2-3; 11 bases are shared with TRBD2. Unmatched junction bases numbered 2, after V lost 2 bases and J lost 4 bases. Per germline, CDR1 KGHSH and CDR2 LQKENI. The CDR3 runs to 15 residues. The DNA for the CDR3 is TGTGCCAGCTCACCAACTAGCGGGAGCTCAGATACGCAGTATTTT. The encoded protein is CASSPTSGSSDTQYF.

V and J are TRBV6-4 and TRBJ2-3; maybe TRBD1 (6 bases). V shed 3 bases and J shed 2 bases, with 15 bases lying between them. Per the germline V gene, CDR1 is MRHNA and CDR2 is SNTAGT. This CDR3 has 16 residues. The CDR3 loop reads CASSESVGGHTDTQYF. DNA of the CDR3: TGTGCCAGCAGTGAATCGGTAGGGGGACACACAGATACGCAGTATTTT.

V is TRBV7-8 and J is TRBJ2-5; possible D gene TRBD2, 6 bases. Per the germline V gene, CDR1 is SGHVS and CDR2 is FQNEAQ. V was cut by 4 bases and J by 7 bases, with 25 bases left in between. The CDR3 consists of 17 residues. The CDR3 nucleotides are TGTGCCAGCAGCTCCCAAATTGGGACTGCCGGAGTGGGGACCCAGTACTTC. Translated: CASSSQIGTAGVGTQYF.

The chain joins TRBV20-1 to TRBJ2-4; D ambiguous. CDR1 is DFQATT, CDR2 SNEGSKA, per germline (reference sequence). V was cut by 7 bases and J by 2 bases, with 6 bases left in between. The CDR3 contains 11 residues. This CDR3 is CSGAPKNIQYF. The CDR3 DNA is TGCAGTGGAGCCCCCAAAAACATTCAGTACTTC.

This clone was counted once. The V and J genes are TRBV11-2 and TRBJ2-7; 7 bases match TRBD2. The germline V gene has CDR1 SGHAT and CDR2 FQNNGV. V lost 5 bases, J lost 2 bases, and 3 bases stayed unmatched. The CDR3 covers 13 residues. In DNA, the CDR3 is TGTGCCAGCAGCGGTACTAGCGCCTACGAGCAGTACTTC. This gives the protein CASSGTSAYEQYF.

The chain recombines TRBV5-1 with TRBJ2-7; D possibly corresponds to TRBD1 (6 bases). Trimming took off 3 bases at V and 2 bases at J, with 15 bases between the two ends. Germline V lookup: CDR1 SGHRS, CDR2 YFSETQ. This CDR3 spans 15 amino acids. CDR3 in DNA: TGCGCCAGCAGCTCTCCGGGACAAAGAGCCTACGAGCAGTACTTC. The encoded protein is CASSSPGQRAYEQYF.

This sequence joins TRBV6-5 and TRBJ2-5; 10 bases are shared with TRBD2. CDR3 size: 15 residues. Per the germline V gene, CDR1 is MNHEY and CDR2 is SVGAGI. Trimming took 2 bases from V and 1 from J; bases not matched to a gene: 1. The CDR3 region is CASSYTSGVQETQYF. DNA for the CDR3: TGTGCCAGCAGTTACACTAGCGGGGTCCAAGAGACCCAGTACTTC.

The J gene is TRBJ2-3, the V gene TRBV28, with TRBD2 as a possible D gene (5 bases). The V gene lost 4 bases and the J gene lost 4 bases, with 18 bases spanning the gap. This CDR3 spans 16 amino acids. Germline V gene sequence: CDR1 MDHEN, CDR2 SYDVKM. The CDR3 region has the DNA TGTGCCAGCAGTTCAGAGGAAGCGGTCCTTCCAGATACGCAGTATTTT. Its translation: CASSSEEAVLPDTQYF.

This chain links TRBV9 with TRBJ2-1, with a possible D match to TRBD2 (6 bases). The CDR3 contains 16 residues. Germline V gene data show CDR1 as SGDLS and CDR2 as YYNGEE. Trimming removed 6 bases from V and 5 bases from J, with 21 bases in between. CDR3 coding DNA: TGTGCCAGCACCCGGACATGGACTACGGGGGACAATGAGCAGTTCTTC. Encoded protein: CASTRTWTTGDNEQFF.

V gene TRBV6-5 combines with J gene TRBJ1-2; 7 nucleotides line up with TRBD1. Germline V CDR1 and CDR2: MNHEY, SVGAGI. Germline trimming cut 2 bases from V and 7 bases from J; bases unmatched to any gene: 1. The CDR3 sequence is 12 residues long. CDR3 sequence reads: CASSYGTAGYTF. CDR3 nucleotides: TGTGCCAGCAGTTACGGGACAGCTGGCTACACCTTC.

This sequence joins TRBV27 and TRBJ1-1, with D possibly matching TRBD1 (6 bases). CDR1 is MNHEY and CDR2 is SMNVEV in the germline V gene (reference sequence). V was clipped by 5 bases and J by 0 bases, with 28 bases between them. This CDR3 region has 20 residues. CDR3 DNA sequence: TGTGCCAGCAGTCGACAGGCAGGGATCGAGACGTTTTTCATGAACACTGAAGCTTTCTTT. It encodes CASSRQAGIETFFMNTEAFF.

This chain connects TRBV5-4 to TRBJ1-4; 8 bases are a match to TRBD1. The length of the CDR3 is 15 residues. V dropped 2 bases and J dropped 4; count of bases not matched to a gene: 4. Germline CDR1 is SGHNT and CDR2 is YYREEE (reference sequence). CDR3 sequence reads: CASSLDRGHNEKLFF. CDR3 bases: TGTGCCAGCAGCTTAGACAGGGGTCATAATGAAAAACTGTTTTTT.

This chain joins TRBV6-7 and TRBJ2-3, with TRBD2 identical over 11 bases. TRBV6-7 is annotated as an ORF whose role is uncertain. The CDR3 length is 16 residues. After removal of 7 bases from V and 0 bases from J, the junction contained 6 bases not matched to a gene. CDR3 loop: CASTASGRPSTDTQYF. The DNA for the CDR3 is TGTGCCAGCACCGCTAGCGGGAGGCCTAGCACAGATACGCAGTATTTT.

J is TRBJ2-1 and V is TRBV19, with D tentatively TRBD2 (6 bases). Germline assignment: CDR1 LNHDA and CDR2 SQIVND (reference sequence). The CDR3 extends over 14 amino acids. V was cut by 4 bases and J by 8 bases, with 15 bases left in between. The CDR3 loop is CASSRGGAWYEQFF. The DNA of the CDR3 is TGTGCCAGTAGTAGAGGAGGGGCCTGGTATGAGCAGTTCTTC.

The rearrangement joins TRBV6-5 to TRBJ2-7; TRBD1 is a possible D gene (5 bases). Per germline, CDR1 MNHEY and CDR2 SVGAGI. This CDR3 comprises 15 residues. The V and J ends lost 0 bases and 2 bases respectively, with 11 bases between them. The CDR3 spells CASSYSALGAYEQYF. The CDR3 DNA follows: TGTGCCAGCAGTTACTCGGCGCTAGGGGCCTACGAGCAGTACTTC.

The rearrangement uses TRBV30 and TRBJ2-3; D is uncertain. The CDR3 runs to 14 residues. The germline gives CDR1 GTSNPN, CDR2 SVGIG (reference sequence). V shed 4 bases and J shed 0 bases, with 11 bases lying between them. CDR3: CAWIVASSTDTQYF. Here the CDR3 DNA reads TGTGCCTGGATTGTAGCCTCTAGCACAGATACGCAGTATTTT.

The V and J genes are TRBV19 and TRBJ2-1; 9 bases map to TRBD2. The CDR3 is made up of 19 amino acids. J lost 2 bases, V lost 4 bases, and 15 bases had no gene match. CDR1 LNHDA and CDR2 SQIVND come from the germline V gene (reference sequence). The CDR3 protein is CASSKSGTSPSSPYNEQFF. The CDR3 nucleotides read TGTGCCAGTAGTAAATCCGGGACTAGCCCCTCTAGCCCCTACAATGAGCAGTTCTTC.

This chain uses TRBV7-9 with TRBJ2-2, with 7 positions matching TRBD2. The germline V gene has CDR1 SEHNR and CDR2 FQNEAQ (reference sequence). Unmatched junction bases numbered 10, after V lost 2 bases and J lost 4 bases. The CDR3 contains 17 residues. The CDR3: CASSLTVGLVSTGELFF. The DNA of the CDR3 is TGTGCCAGCAGCTTAACAGTTGGACTAGTCTCCACCGGGGAGCTGTTTTTT.

This clone occurred once. This rearrangement joins TRBV2 to TRBJ2-3, with TRBD2 matching 9 bases. This CDR3 is built from 17 residues. V was pared by 7 bases and J by 2 bases, with 13 bases of the junction left unmatched. Germline V gives CDR1 SNHLY, CDR2 FYNNEI. The CDR3 loop is CASITISSGTYTDTQYF. CDR3 DNA: TGTGCCAGCATCACAATTTCTAGCGGGACATACACAGATACGCAGTATTTT.

As DNA, the CDR3 is TGTGCCTGGAAGCGGGAGTCCCACGAGCAGTACTTC. Its protein is CAWKRESHEQYF. This chain connects TRBV30 to TRBJ2-7, with 8 bases lining up with TRBD2. There are 12 residues in the CDR3. V dropped 4 bases and J dropped 5; count of bases not matched to a gene: 4. CDR1 and CDR2 (germline): GTSNPN, SVGIG (reference sequence).

The J gene is TRBJ1-4, the V gene TRBV5-1; no definite D call. The V and J ends lost 4 bases and 8 bases respectively, with 15 bases between them. The CDR3 is 14 residues long. Germline CDR1 and CDR2: SGHRS and YFSETQ. CDR3 sequence: CASSEAAGGEKLFF. The CDR3 DNA reads as TGCGCCAGCAGCGAGGCGGCAGGAGGAGAAAAACTGTTTTTT.